This TCR beta chain came from a study of cytomegalovirus exposure and HLA in healthy donors (TCRdb year 2017). Notes on the research overall: According to a later analysis, one platform produced both the 100 to 150 validation repertoires and the 700 or so repertoires of the first cohort. The aim of the study was to test whether cataloging public T cell receptors could identify signatures of past pathogen exposure. Along with the approximately 600-subject first cohort, a separate validation cohort of roughly 110 different subjects was used. High-throughput TCR immunosequencing, statistical association of individual TCRs with disease status, and machine learning were combined to predict cytomegalovirus infection status. Study-level results and caveats: Most TCR sequences were observed very rarely across donors, whereas some public TCRs were present in many individuals. The study listed 164 TCR beta chains as associated with cytomegalovirus. The classifier was reported to diagnose cytomegalovirus status with high specificity and sensitivity in both the original and validation cohorts. Three of the identified cytomegalovirus-associated TCR beta chains were confirmed in vitro to be specific for cytomegalovirus antigens. The authors suggested that the approach could potentially be extended to other disease states and immunological phenotypes. A later analysis found that TCRs clustered in the first cohort also tended to co-occur in the 130 or so validation repertoires, with 90% to 95% of cluster scores above 0. A later analysis had no HLA typing for the validation cohort, so co-occurrence there was scored across all 110 or so repertoires.

The donors were included in the validation cohort of 100 to 150 subjects, a group kept apart from the approximately 700-subject first cohort. Trimming takes 2 bases off V and 3 bases off J; junction bases not matched to a gene: 14. The germline V gene supplies CDR1 MGHRA and CDR2 YSYEKL. From its cysteine to its phenylalanine, the CDR3 spans 21 amino acids. Only the CDR3 part of the read is kept: 63 bases, read in frame from the first base. The library was made by the immunoSEQ multiplex PCR assay. The study's processing was this. A statistical classification framework was built to diagnose cytomegalovirus status from the catalog of TCR beta chain sequences. TCRdb re-hosts the immuneACCESS table, in-frame sequences only. Its copies lack some clones; in the studies checked, an unresolved V gene accounts for under half of them, and the cause for the rest is not known. V, J and clone size reflect that table, while D and trimming were determined from the DNA. This sample is represented by 220,000 or so clones; less than 90% of them were singletons. The top ten constitute roughly 5.4% of the sample.

A remark on this clone: It has no known antigen specificity. No clone much larger than this one lies a single base away; base qualities are absent.

Rearrangement joined TRBV4-1 to TRBJ2-3; TRBD2 agrees with 16 junctional bases. The TCR comes from a woman aged 18 to 35 in good health and CMV-seronegative. Sequencing was performed on PBMCs. The CDR3 loop reads CASSQPQSGTSGRAWTDTQYF. The DNA is as follows: TGCGCCAGCAGCCAACCACAGTCGGGGACTAGCGGGAGGGCTTGGACAGATACGCAGTATTTT.